The sequence of this T cell receptor beta chain was determined in a study of shared clonotypes between healthy human individuals. Study outcomes and limitations: Represented genetic and exposure-history diversity was restricted by having few donors.

Germline V gene data show CDR1 as MNHNY and CDR2 as SVGAGI (reference sequence). V was shortened by 11 bases and J by 2 bases, with 18 bases between the two germline ends. The CDR3 is 14 residues long. Tens of thousands of T cell genomes (around 190 ng DNA) went into each sorted-subset replicate. Produced via immunoSEQ multiplex PCR; TCRdb's table is partial and in-frame only. Counted here are about 380,000 clones, 96% occurring once; the ten biggest clones make up less than 0.35%. All donors were Caucasian adults living in Nashville, Tennessee. A note on this clone: What it binds is unknown.

The sequence derives from a man under 40 in good health. Sequenced input: memory CD8+ T cells sorted from blood. Subset indicated: CD45RO+ cells pooled with CCR7-negative TemRA cells. The chain links TRBV6-6 to TRBJ2-5; D not resolved. The DNA of the CDR3 is TGTGCCTCATCGCCACAGAAGCTTCAAGAGACCCAGTACTTC. It codes for CASSPQKLQETQYF.